These 5 T cell receptor beta chains were sequenced from one sample in a study of tumour-infiltrating T cells in Burkitt lymphoma. Profiling relied on immunoSEQ multiplex PCR, and the TCRdb table lists in-frame clones only, not all of them. The data hold about 2,500 clones, with approximately 14% observed a single time. Sequences were obtained from tumor tissue. The receptors stem from a human donor with Burkitt lymphoma.

This rearrangement joins TRBV15 to TRBJ2-1, with a tentative D call TRBD2 (5 bases). The V and J ends lost 3 bases and 4 bases respectively, with 10 bases between them. This CDR3 has 14 residues. Germline V gives CDR1 LNHNV, CDR2 YYDKDF (reference sequence). This CDR3 is CATSSGKPYNEQFF. DNA for the CDR3: TGTGCCACCAGCAGCGGGAAACCTTACAATGAGCAGTTCTTC.

This clone is judged large (0.1 to 1%). The V and J genes are TRBV23-1 and TRBJ1-1; 7 nucleotides line up with TRBD1. TRBV23-1 is annotated as an ORF whose role is uncertain. The CDR3 consists of 13 residues. Trimming at V came to 4 bases and at J to 7 bases, leaving 6 bases not matched to a gene. CDR3 nucleotide sequence: TGCGCCAGCAGTCCAGGGACAGAGGTTGAAGCTTTCTTT. Its translation is CASSPGTEVEAFF.

This clone occurred a few times. The chain employs TRBV15 and TRBJ2-3, with a possible D match to TRBD2 (7 bases). The CDR3 has 15 residues. Trimming left V 5 bases short and J 1 base short, with 13 bases between. CDR1 and CDR2 (germline): LNHNV, YYDKDF (reference sequence). This chain's CDR3 is CATSPEGGGTDTQYF. The CDR3 DNA reads as TGTGCCACCAGCCCTGAGGGGGGGGGCACAGATACGCAGTATTTT.

This clone was counted only a few times. The chain combines TRBV7-2 with TRBJ2-7; TRBD1 matches at 12 bases. The ends lost 0 bases at V and 6 bases at J; junction bases unmatched: 9. The CDR3 sequence is 17 residues long. Germline-derived CDR1 and CDR2 are SGHTA and FQGNSA. The CDR3 loop is CASSLAVGGQGAREQYF. The CDR3 nucleotides read TGTGCCAGCAGCTTAGCAGTCGGGGGACAGGGGGCGCGCGAGCAGTACTTC.

This chain connects TRBV11-2 to TRBJ1-1; D remains ambiguous. Germline CDR1 and CDR2: SGHAT and FQNNGV. This CDR3 has 16 residues. V lost 0 bases, J lost 4 bases, and 15 bases lay in between. DNA of the CDR3: TGTGCCAGCAGCTTAGATCCTCGCAACGGGAGCACTGAAGCTTTCTTT. The encoded protein is CASSLDPRNGSTEAFF.